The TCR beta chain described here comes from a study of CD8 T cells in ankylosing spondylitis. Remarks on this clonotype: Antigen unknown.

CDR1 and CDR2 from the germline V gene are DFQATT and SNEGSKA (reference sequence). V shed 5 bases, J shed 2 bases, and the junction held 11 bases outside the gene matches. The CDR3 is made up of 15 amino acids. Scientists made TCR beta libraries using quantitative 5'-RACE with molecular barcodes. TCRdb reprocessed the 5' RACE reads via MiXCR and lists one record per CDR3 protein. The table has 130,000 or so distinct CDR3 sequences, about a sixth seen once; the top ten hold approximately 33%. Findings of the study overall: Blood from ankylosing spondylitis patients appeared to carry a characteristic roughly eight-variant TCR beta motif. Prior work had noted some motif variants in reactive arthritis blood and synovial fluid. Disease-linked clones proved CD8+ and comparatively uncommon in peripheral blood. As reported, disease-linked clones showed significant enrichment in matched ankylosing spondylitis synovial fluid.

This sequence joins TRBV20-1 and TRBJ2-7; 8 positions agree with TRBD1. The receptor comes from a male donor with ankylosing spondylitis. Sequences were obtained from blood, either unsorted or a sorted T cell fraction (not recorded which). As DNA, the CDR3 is TGCAGTGCTCAAGACCGTGGGACAGGAGCCTACGAGCAGTACTTC. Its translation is CSAQDRGTGAYEQYF.